The sequence of this T cell receptor (beta chain) was determined in a study of post-analysis software for immune sequencing data. As for the study in general: Some patients lacked subtype; others had relapsing-remitting, secondary progressive or progressive-relapsing disease. General observations from the study: Higher frequency in patients than in controls was seen for five TRBV segments, with TRBV5-6, TRBV5-1 and TRBV20-1 among them. F-measure co-clustering was strong for batch-matched samples. There was significantly lower normalized Chao1 diversity in multiple sclerosis patients than in controls.

There are 14 residues in the CDR3. J lost 5 bases, V lost 5 bases, and 8 bases had no gene match. CDR1 SEHNR and CDR2 FQNEAQ come from the germline V gene (reference sequence). The sample holds a few counts of this clonotype. The antigen remains unidentified. TCR beta libraries were prepared from cDNA with unique molecular identifiers. Each CDR3 protein is one row after TCRdb ran MiXCR on the PCR reads. The sample shows roughly 620,000 distinct CDR3 sequences, around 44% of them seen only once. The V and J genes are TRBV7-9 and TRBJ2-5, with 7 positions matching TRBD1. The receptor was isolated from a girl aged 5 to 17 with multiple sclerosis. The sequencing sample was made of blood. The CDR3 is CASSDGTVWETQYF. DNA of the CDR3: TGTGCCAGCAGCGATGGGACAGTATGGGAGACCCAGTACTTC.